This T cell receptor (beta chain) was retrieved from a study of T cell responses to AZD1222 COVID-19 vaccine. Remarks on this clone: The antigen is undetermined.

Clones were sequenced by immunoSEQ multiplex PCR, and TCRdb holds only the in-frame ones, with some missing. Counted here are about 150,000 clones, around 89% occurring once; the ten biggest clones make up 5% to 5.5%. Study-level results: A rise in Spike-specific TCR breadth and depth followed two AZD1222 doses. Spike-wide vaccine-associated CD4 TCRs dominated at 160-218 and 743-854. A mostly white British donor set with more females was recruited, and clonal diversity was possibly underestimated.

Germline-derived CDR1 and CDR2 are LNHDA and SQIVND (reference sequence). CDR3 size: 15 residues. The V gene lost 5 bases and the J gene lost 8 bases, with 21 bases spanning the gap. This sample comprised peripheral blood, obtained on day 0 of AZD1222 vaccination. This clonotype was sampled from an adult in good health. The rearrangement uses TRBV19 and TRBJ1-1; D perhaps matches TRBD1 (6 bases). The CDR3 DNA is TGTGCCAGTAGTCCTGCCGGGACATCAGGGCCCGAAGCTTTCTTT. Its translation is CASSPAGTSGPEAFF.